These 9 T cell receptor beta chains share one sample of origin, sequenced in a study of human T cells and chemical hapten exposure (dated by TCRdb to the early 2020s). In light of the paper, this sample's time point label describes: pre-sensitization, week 0. Reading the label with the study, this specimen's treatment or condition is: therapeutic diphenylcyclopropenone sensitization with weekly scalp DPC. Preparation of the library involved RACE. This sample was sequenced with a NextSeq 500. Using fastp trimming at Q25 and MiXCR clonotype assembly, TCRdb reanalyzed the public sequencing data and kept in-frame beta chains. All rows with the same CDR3 protein become a single entry with the most common DNA and genes. The sample table shows more than 250,000 distinct CDR3 sequences, and about 7.7% are seen once. Jointly, the top ten make up less than 1.5% of the sample. The source was whole blood, collected in connection with sensitization to the hapten diphenylcyclopropenone (DPC). All receptors derive from a young man with alopecia areata. Some clones in this sample may be carry-over from other donors' samples.

This clonotype occurred a few times. The genes are TRBV18 and TRBJ2-7; D possibly corresponds to TRBD1 (6 bases). The germline V and J ends were trimmed by 6 bases and 2 bases, with 11 bases remaining between them. Per germline, CDR1 KGHSH and CDR2 LQKENI. The CDR3 covers 13 residues. The CDR3 region is CASSSDRTYEQYV. In DNA form, the CDR3 reads TGTGCCAGCTCTTCAGACAGGACCTACGAGCAGTACGTC.

The chain links TRBV6-6 to TRBJ2-2; the D is unclear. The CDR3 consists of 12 residues. With 2 bases removed from V and 5 bases from J, the gap between germline ends came to 3 bases. Germline loops: CDR1 MNHNY, CDR2 SVGAGI (reference sequence). The DNA of the CDR3 is TGTGCCAGCAGTTACGCTACCGGGGAGCTGTTTTTT. This translates into CASSYATGELFF.

This clonotype showed up just a few times. CDR3 protein: CSVPHGFDSYSGANVLTF. The CDR3 DNA sequence: TGCAGCGTTCCCCATGGCTTCGACAGCTACTCTGGGGCCAACGTCCTGACTTTC. The chain recombines TRBV29-1 with TRBJ2-6; TRBD1 might be the D (5 bases). Between the trimmed V and J ends, which lost 5 bases and 0 bases, there was a span of 20 bases. Germline-derived CDR1 and CDR2 are SQVTM and ANQGSEA. CDR3 length equals 18 residues.

This clonotype showed up just a few times. V is TRBV29-1 and J is TRBJ2-1, with 13 bases that match TRBD2. Germline V gives CDR1 SQVTM, CDR2 ANQGSEA. The CDR3 has 18 residues. Trimming took 4 bases from V and 2 from J; bases not matched to a gene: 11. The CDR3: CSVAGTSGDFLPYNEQFF. CDR3 sequence (DNA): TGCAGCGTTGCGGGGACTAGCGGGGATTTTCTTCCCTACAATGAGCAGTTCTTC.

There are a few counts of this clonotype. The chain links TRBV7-8 to TRBJ2-2; D is ambiguous. Germline CDR1 is SGHVS and CDR2 is FQNEAQ. V was trimmed by 1 base and J by 4 bases, leaving 7 bases between them. CDR3 length: 14 amino acids. CDR3 amino acids: CASSLVTVTGELFF. The CDR3 DNA is TGTGCCAGCAGCTTAGTGACGGTCACCGGGGAGCTGTTTTTT.

The chain combines TRBV4-1 with TRBJ1-1; tentative D call: TRBD1 (6 bases). Germline CDR1 reads MGHRA; CDR2 reads YSYEKL. CDR3 length: 14 residues. Trimming pared 1 base from V and 5 bases from J, leaving 11 bases between. Here the CDR3 reads CASSQVTGWTEAFF. In nucleotides, the CDR3 is TGCGCCAGCAGCCAAGTTACAGGGTGGACTGAAGCTTTCTTT.

This clonotype was counted many times. This chain uses TRBV10-3 with TRBJ2-2, with D possibly matching TRBD1 (6 bases). The CDR3 loop spans 14 amino acids. Germline V gene lookup returns CDR1 ENHRY and CDR2 SYGVKD. V lost 8 bases, J lost 0 bases, and 10 bases lay in between. The CDR3 spells CAIPRDTNTGELFF. The CDR3 DNA is TGTGCCATCCCCCGGGACACGAACACCGGGGAGCTGTTTTTT.

This chain connects TRBV5-5 to TRBJ2-3, with 8 nucleotides matching TRBD1. Trimming took 5 bases from V and 2 from J; bases not matched to a gene: 10. This CDR3 comprises 16 residues. Germline CDR1 SGHKS, CDR2 YYEKEE (reference sequence). In DNA form, the CDR3 reads TGTGCCAGCAGACAGCAACCCCAGGGGGCCACAGATACGCAGTATTTT. This codes for CASRQQPQGATDTQYF.

With regard to this clonotype: A read error is possible here, since a much larger clone lies one base away. The rearrangement links TRBV10-2 to TRBJ1-2; tentatively, D is TRBD1 (6 bases). CDR1 is WSHSY and CDR2 is SAAADI in the germline V gene. The CDR3 totals 15 residues. The germline V and J ends were trimmed by 5 bases and 2 bases, with 15 bases remaining between them. CDR3 sequence: CASSNGAGQNYGYTF. In DNA, the CDR3 is TGCGCCAGCAGTAACGGCGCCGGACAGAACTATGGCTACACCTTC.